The rows below give T cell receptor beta chains drawn from one sample of a study of blood T cells in healthy people across ages. TCRdb called the 5' RACE reads again in MiXCR, with one record for every CDR3 protein. The sample lists about 1.7 million distinct CDR3 sequences, approximately 30% occurring once. Sequenced sample: blood. The source of these receptors is a woman younger than 45 in good health. Both conserved end residues are part of each CDR3. D genes are given only for firm matches. The size entry is marked missing in some rows and otherwise reads once, few, many or a size class.

-	-	TRBJ1-2	TRBV9	TGTGCCAGCAGCGCGGCCGTAGGGCACTACCGGGGCGGCTACACCTTC	CASSAAVGHYRGGYTF
many	-	TRBJ2-1	TRBV27	TGTGCCAGCAGTTTATCGGGCGGGTATGAGCAGTTCTTC	CASSLSGGYEQFF
few	-	TRBJ2-2	TRBV7-9	TGTGCCAGCAGCTTCGGGGAGCTGTTTTTT	CASSFGELFF
few	TRBD2	TRBJ2-1	TRBV7-2	TGTGCCAGCAGCTTAAATCGGGGGGATGAGCAGTTCTTC	CASSLNRGDEQFF
-	TRBD1	TRBJ2-2	TRBV20-1	TGCAGTGCTAGAGATCGACGACAGGGGGGCACCGGGGAGCTGTTTTTT	CSARDRRQGGTGELFF
-	-	TRBJ2-1	TRBV4-1	TGCGCCAGCAGCCAAGTGCGGGACAGCATTTACAATGAGCAGTTCTTC	CASSQVRDSIYNEQFF
-	TRBD1	TRBJ1-3	TRBV12-3/TRBV12-4	TGTGCCAGCAGTCCGGGACAGGTTGAGAGGGGAAACACCATATATTTT	CASSPGQVERGNTIYF
-	-	TRBJ2-5	TRBV6-5	TGTGCCAGCAGCCCAGGGGTTAAGCAGTACTTC	CASSPGVKQYF
few	-	TRBJ1-2	TRBV20-1	TGCAGTGCTAGAGGCGTCCTTAACTATGGCTACACCTTC	CSARGVLNYGYTF
few	-	TRBJ2-1	TRBV6-1	TGTGCCAGCAGTCCCCCGGGAAGGGAAGGCTACAATGAGCAGTTCTTC	CASSPPGREGYNEQFF
once	-	TRBJ2-7	TRBV2	TGTGCCAGCAGTGAGGTTCCACTACTACCTAATGAGCAGTACTTC	CASSEVPLLPNEQYF
few	-	TRBJ2-1	TRBV7-2	TGTGCCAGCAGCCCGGAGCTCTGGAATGAGCAGTTCTTC	CASSPELWNEQFF
-	-	TRBJ2-7	TRBV14	TGTGCCAGCAGCCCCCAGGCAGGTCGATGGACGGTCGAGCAGTACTTC	CASSPQAGRWTVEQYF
once	-	TRBJ2-7	TRBV7-2	TGTGCCAGCAGCTTATTTACAGGGCCGTCCTACGAGCAGTACTTC	CASSLFTGPSYEQYF
-	-	TRBJ2-3	TRBV5-1	TGCGCCAGCAGCGACGCGGGAATTCGGGATACGCAGTATTTT	CASSDAGIRDTQYF
-	TRBD2	TRBJ2-7	TRBV18	TGTGCCAGCTCACTAGGGGAGGGCTGGTACGAGCAGTACTTC	CASSLGEGWYEQYF
-	-	TRBJ1-1	TRBV7-6	TGTGCCAGCAAGCCTTTTGAGAGGGCCACTGAAGCTTTCTTT	CASKPFERATEAFF
-	-	TRBJ1-3	TRBV20-1	TGCAGTGCTAGAGATCTTTACTCTGGAAACACCATATATTTT	CSARDLYSGNTIYF
many	-	TRBJ1-2	TRBV7-9	TGTGCCAGCAGCTCGGACAGCTATGGCTACACCTTC	CASSSDSYGYTF
-	-	TRBJ1-1	TRBV12-3/TRBV12-4	TGTGCCAGCAGTTTAGCGAGAGCTGCCAATGAAGCTTTCTTT	CASSLARAANEAFF
few	-	TRBJ1-5	TRBV19	TGTGCCAGTAGTATGTCCAGCAATCAGCCCCAGCATTTT	CASSMSSNQPQHF
many	TRBD2	TRBJ2-2	TRBV7-3	TGTGCCAGCAGCCCAGTCAGCGGGGGGGACGGGGAGCTGTTTTTT	CASSPVSGGDGELFF
few	-	TRBJ1-4	TRBV6-5	TGTGCCAGCAGTTATGGAGGGAATGAAAAACTGTTTTTT	CASSYGGNEKLFF
-	TRBD2	TRBJ2-7	TRBV7-2	TGTGCCAGCAGCGGAGGTCTAGCGGGAGAATACGAGCAGTACTTC	CASSGGLAGEYEQYF
few	-	TRBJ1-2	TRBV6-5	TGTGCCAGCAGCCCCGGCACCGGTTTTTATGGCTACACCTTC	CASSPGTGFYGYTF
few	-	TRBJ2-7	TRBV4-1	TGCGCCAGCAGCCAAGGACGCCCCTACGAGCAGTACTTC	CASSQGRPYEQYF
-	-	TRBJ1-1	TRBV20-1	TGCAGTGCTAGAGGCCACAAGAACACTGAAGCTTTCTTT	CSARGHKNTEAFF
-	-	TRBJ1-1	TRBV11-2	TGTGCCAGCAGCCCATTAGACGACGCTGAAGCTTTCTTT	CASSPLDDAEAFF
-	-	TRBJ2-1	TRBV12-3/TRBV12-4	TGTGCCAGCATCCCCAAAGAGGAAGGGTACAATGAGCAGTTCTTC	CASIPKEEGYNEQFF
many	TRBD2	TRBJ2-7	TRBV9	TGTGCCAGCAGCGTAGGGAAGTCTAGCGGGGCCTACGAGCAGTACTTC	CASSVGKSSGAYEQYF
few	TRBD1	TRBJ1-2	TRBV5-1	TGCGCCAGCAGCTTCGCCCCCGGGACAGGGGGCGATGGCTACACCTTC	CASSFAPGTGGDGYTF
-	-	TRBJ1-1	TRBV14	TGTGCCAGCAGCCCCTTCCCGCGGGGGGGTGAAGCTTTCTTT	CASSPFPRGGEAFF
few	-	TRBJ2-1	TRBV20-1	TGCAGTGCCCTCTCCTCGCGGAGCTCCTACAATGAGCAGTTCTTC	CSALSSRSSYNEQFF
few	TRBD2	TRBJ2-5	TRBV7-2	TGTGCCAGCAGCCAAAGGACTAGCGTAGAGACCCAGTACTTC	CASSQRTSVETQYF
once	-	TRBJ1-1	TRBV10-3	TGTGCCATCATTGTAAGTGGGCAGGACACTGAAGCTTTCTTT	CAIIVSGQDTEAFF
-	-	TRBJ2-7	TRBV15	TGTGCCACCAGCCCTCGTTCGAAGGCGGCGTCCGAGCAGTACTTC	CATSPRSKAASEQYF
few	-	TRBJ2-1	TRBV18	TGTGCCAGCTCACCATCGTCCCGGGAAAACAATGAGCAGTTCTTC	CASSPSSRENNEQFF